Here is one T cell receptor (beta chain) with its context. The antigen is unknown. High-throughput TCR beta sequencing covered peripheral CD8+ and CD4+ T cells. This entry belongs to a study of CD8 T cells in Susac syndrome. Findings of the study overall: The authors acknowledged that their TCR sequencing and HLA analysis involved a relatively small number of individuals.

A quantity of about 0.5 to 1 ug RNA underwent reverse transcription using random hexamers. An immunoSEQ multiplex PCR generated amplified TCR beta CDR3 products spanning 54 Vbeta and 13 Jbeta. TCRdb reprocessed the immunoSEQ multiplex PCR reads via MiXCR and lists one record per CDR3 protein. The sample carries some 110,000 distinct CDR3 sequences, 96% recorded once. CDR1 is LGHDT, CDR2 YNNKEL, per germline (reference sequence). The CDR3 covers 14 residues. Trimming pared 4 bases from V and 7 bases from J, leaving 13 bases between. The chain joins TRBV3-1 to TRBJ1-4, with a tentative D call TRBD1 (5 bases). Sequencing was carried out using CD4+ T cells from PBMCs. This receptor was identified in a human donor with Susac syndrome. The CDR3 region has the DNA TGTGCCAGCAGCCCGGGGGGGATCGGTGAAAAACTGTTTTTT. It is translated as CASSPGGIGEKLFF. Full variable domain (missing parts from reference TRBV3-1 and TRBJ1-4): DTAVSQTPKYLVTQMGNDKSIKCEQNLGHDTMYWYKQDSKKFLKIMFSYNNKELIINETVPNRFSPKSPDKAHLNLHINSLELGDSAVYFCASSPGGIGEKLFFGSGTQLSVL.